Listed below are T cell receptor beta chains from one sample, sequenced in a study of blood T cell repertoires in COVID-19. Sequencing was performed with immunoSEQ multiplex PCR; in TCRdb, only in-frame clones are kept and a portion is missing. The table has about 350,000 clones, 85% to 90% seen once. The specimen sequenced was PBMCs or T cells enriched from blood (not recorded which). These receptors were taken from a woman aged 25 to 39 who had been exposed to COVID-19. The CDR3 runs from the conserved cysteine through the conserved F or W. Fields, in order: D gene, clone size, V gene, CDR3 length, J gene, CDR3 DNA, CDR3 protein. A D gene is named only where the DNA matches it firmly. Clone size, where shown, is once, few, many, or a class for clones that have expanded.

-,-,TRBV28,15,TRBJ1-6,TGTGCCAGCAGTTCAGGGTTCTCCTATAATTCACCCCTCCACTTT,CASSSGFSYNSPLHF
-,-,TRBV11-3,13,TRBJ2-1,TGTGCCAGCAGCTTGGTCAACGGGAGAGGCGAATTCTTC,CASSLVNGRGEFF
-,-,TRBV21-1,16,TRBJ2-7,TGTGCCAGCCCTAAAAAAGGGGCAGGGCAGCCCTACGAGCAGTACTTC,CASPKKGAGQPYEQYF
TRBD1,-,TRBV18,13,TRBJ2-1,TGTGCCAGCTCACCTCCCGGACAGGGGTCTTATTTCTTC,CASSPPGQGSYFF
TRBD2,-,TRBV5-4,15,TRBJ2-7,TGTGCCAGCAGGCCCCCGGGAGGCGAAACTTACGAGCAGTACTTC,CASRPPGGETYEQYF
-,-,TRBV19,14,TRBJ1-1,TGTGCCAGTAGTATAGAGAGGGTATCCACTGAAGCTTTCTTT,CASSIERVSTEAFF
TRBD1,-,TRBV7-3,16,TRBJ2-1,TGTGCCAGCAGCATACAGGGGTTTGGTTCCTACAATGAGCAGTTCTTC,CASSIQGFGSYNEQFF
TRBD1,once,TRBV24-1,15,TRBJ2-5,TGTGCCACCAGTGAGGGTAGGGACAGCCAAGAGACCCAGTACTTC,CATSEGRDSQETQYF
-,-,TRBV5-1,13,TRBJ2-3,TGCGCCAGCAGCTACGGTGTGGCAGATACGCAGTATTTT,CASSYGVADTQYF
-,-,TRBV21-1,16,TRBJ2-1,TGTGCCAGCAGATGGCTTACGACAGGGGGCTACAATGAGCAGTTCTTC,CASRWLTTGGYNEQFF
TRBD1,-,TRBV28,15,TRBJ2-7,TGTGCCAGCTGGGACAGGGGGTTTACCTCCTACGAGCAGTACTTC,CASWDRGFTSYEQYF
TRBD2,-,TRBV11-3,19,TRBJ2-3,TGTGCCAGCAGCCCCCTGGACGAGCTAGCGGAGACTAGCACAGATACGCAGTATTTT,CASSPLDELAETSTDTQYF
-,once,TRBV2,17,TRBJ1-5,TGTGCCAGCAGTTCCCACGGAGGGGAGCGGCCTTTTCAGCCCCAGCATTTT,CASSSHGGERPFQPQHF
-,once,TRBV4-2,18,TRBJ2-7,TGTGCCAGCAGCCAAGATCCGACAGGCGGCCTTAGCTCCTACGAGCAGTACTTC,CASSQDPTGGLSSYEQYF
-,-,TRBV19,14,TRBJ1-1,TGTGCCACCCGTCGGGCAGGGATGAACACTGAAGCTTTCTTT,CATRRAGMNTEAFF
-,-,TRBV2,13,TRBJ2-3,TGTGCCAGCATTCATAGCGGCACAGATACGCAGTATTTT,CASIHSGTDTQYF
TRBD2,-,TRBV11-3,15,TRBJ2-5,TGTGCCAGCAGCCCCGCGGGGGGGATCCAAGAGACCCAGTACTTC,CASSPAGGIQETQYF
-,-,TRBV10-3,15,TRBJ1-1,TGTGCCATCAGGTTCGATCGGGACTTGAACACTGAAGCTTTCTTT,CAIRFDRDLNTEAFF
-,-,TRBV7-9,15,TRBJ1-2,TGTGCCAGCAGCTTAGCTGGCGACAGACCCGGTGGCTACACCTTC,CASSLAGDRPGGYTF
-,-,TRBV14,13,TRBJ2-1,TGTGCCAGCAGCCAAGATTTAAGAGCCGAGCAGTTCTTC,CASSQDLRAEQFF
TRBD1,-,TRBV27,18,TRBJ1-1,TGTGCCAGCAGTTTATCGTATCCAGGGGGCGCGTGGAGCACTGAAGCTTTCTTT,CASSLSYPGGAWSTEAFF
-,few,TRBV6-5,15,TRBJ2-7,TGTGCCAGCAGTTACTCCCAGGAATGGTCCTACGAGCAGTACTTC,CASSYSQEWSYEQYF
TRBD2,-,TRBV10-1,15,TRBJ2-1,TGCGCCAGCAGTGAACAACTAGCGGGGTACAATGAGCAGTTCTTC,CASSEQLAGYNEQFF
TRBD1,-,TRBV4-2,15,TRBJ1-1,TGTGCCAGCAGCCAGACGGGACAGGGGGCGGAAGATGCTTTCTTT,CASSQTGQGAEDAFF
-,-,TRBV6-4,15,TRBJ2-7,TGTGCCAGCAGCGGCTGGGCGGTGTCAGGGTCGGGGCAGTACTTC,CASSGWAVSGSGQYF
TRBD1,-,TRBV27,16,TRBJ2-7,TGTGCCAGCAGTTTAAACAGGGGTGGTGTGTCCTACGAGCAGTACTTC,CASSLNRGGVSYEQYF
-,-,TRBV2,16,TRBJ1-5,TGTGCCAGCGAAGGTAGTCGGGAGCATAGCAATCAGCCCCAGCATTTT,CASEGSREHSNQPQHF